These 22 T cell receptor beta chains were all obtained from the same sample, sequenced in a study of breast tumors, draining lymph nodes, adjacent tissues. TCRdb processed the multiplex PCR reads anew with MiXCR; each CDR3 protein has one entry. The data contain some 19,000 distinct CDR3 sequences, around 50% of them singletons. Sample: breast tumor tissue. The receptor source for this set is a female donor with breast cancer. Some clones in this sample may be carry-over from other donors' samples.

This clonotype counts as medium-sized (0.01 to 0.1%). The chain links TRBV7-3 to TRBJ2-3; 10 positions agree with TRBD2. This CDR3 has 16 residues. CDR1 is SGHTA, CDR2 FQGTGA, per germline. The trim removed 0 bases at V and 3 bases at J, leaving 3 bases unmatched. CDR3 in DNA: TGTGCCAGCAGCTTAACAGCGGGAGGGCAAACAGATACGCAGTATTTT. Amino acid sequence: CASSLTAGGQTDTQYF.

This rearrangement joins TRBV7-9 to TRBJ2-5; 9 nucleotides agree with TRBD2. V shed 5 bases and J 9 bases; nucleotides not matched to a gene: 16. The germline gives CDR1 SEHNR, CDR2 FQNEAQ (reference sequence). The CDR3 sequence is 16 residues long. CDR3 nucleotides: TGTGCCAGCAGCCCGAGCCTAGCGGGGAACAAAGAACCCCAGTACTTC. It specifies CASSPSLAGNKEPQYF.

V gene TRBV19 combines with J gene TRBJ1-2; D is ambiguous. Germline V CDR1 and CDR2: LNHDA, SQIVND (reference sequence). V lost 5 bases and J lost 4, with 23 bases in between. This CDR3 is 17 amino acids long. Here the CDR3 DNA reads TGTGCCAGTAGTCCCACGGGAAGGAGGGCCTCTGGCTATGGCTACACCTTC. Amino acid sequence: CASSPTGRRASGYGYTF.

The CDR3 protein is CASNLHPSGRNTGELFF. DNA of the CDR3: TGTGCCAGCAACTTACACCCTAGCGGGAGGAACACCGGGGAGCTGTTTTTT. The chain recombines TRBV2 with TRBJ2-2; TRBD2 aligns across 10 bases. Germline values: CDR1 SNHLY, CDR2 FYNNEI. The CDR3 runs to 17 residues. Unmatched junction bases numbered 9, after V lost 7 bases and J lost 1 base. The variable domain in full, with the rest retrieved from reference TRBV2 and TRBJ2-2, is EPEVTQTPSHQVTQMGQEVILRCVPISNHLYFYWYRQILGQKVEFLVSFYNNEISEKSEIFDDQFSVERPDGSNFTLKIRSTKLEDSAMYFCASNLHPSGRNTGELFFGEGSRLTVL.

This clonotype was detected many times. The chain employs TRBV20-1 and TRBJ1-1, with 10 bases aligning to TRBD1. CDR1 is DFQATT and CDR2 is SNEGSKA in the germline V gene (reference sequence). Germline trimming cut 3 bases from V and 3 bases from J; bases unmatched to any gene: 7. The CDR3 sequence is 15 residues long. CDR3 sequence reads: CSARGGQGRHTEAFF. Here the CDR3 DNA reads TGCAGTGCTAGGGGGGGACAGGGGAGACACACTGAAGCTTTCTTT.

This clonotype was seen at least ten times. The junction and the germline gene differ at one end; a read error may be behind it. The V and J genes are TRBV19 and TRBJ2-3, with 12 bases aligning to TRBD2. The CDR3 totals 15 residues. Looked up from germline, CDR1 is LNHDA and CDR2 is SQIVND (reference sequence). CDR3 loop: CASSMLAGGRDTRYF. In DNA form, the CDR3 reads TGTGCCAGTAGTATGCTAGCGGGAGGGCGAGATACGCGGTATTTT. Full variable domain (missing parts from reference TRBV19 and TRBJ2-3): DGGITQSPKYLFRKEGQNVTLSCEQNLNHDAMYWYRQDPGQGLRLIYYSQIVNDFQKGDIAEGYSVSREKKESFPLTVTSAQKNPTAFYLCASSMLAGGRDTRYFGPGTRLTVL.

Notes on this clonotype: One end of the junction fails to match germline, which may point to a read error. The chain has TRBV6-1 and TRBJ1-2; 7 bases fit TRBD1. This CDR3 has 15 residues. CDR1 and CDR2 (germline): MNHNS, SASEGT. The CDR3 reads CASSQAQGGTYGYTF. CDR3 nucleotides: TGTGCCAGCAGTCAAGCGCAGGGGGGGACCTATGGCTACACCTTC.

This clonotype came up many times. The rearrangement uses TRBV12-3 or TRBV12-4 and TRBJ1-1; possible D gene TRBD1, 6 bases. The V gene lost 7 bases and the J gene lost 4 bases, with 16 bases spanning the gap. The CDR3 spans 14 residues. The CDR3 sequence: CASNPGQGLTEAFF. Here the CDR3 DNA reads TGTGCCAGCAATCCGGGACAAGGACTCACTGAAGCTTTCTTT.

In this sample, this clonotype turned up many times. CDR3 protein: CASSFAWGARHEQYF. CDR3 DNA sequence: TGTGCCAGCAGTTTCGCCTGGGGGGCCCGGCACGAGCAGTACTTC. The chain couples TRBV12-3 or TRBV12-4 to TRBJ2-7, with D perhaps assigned TRBD1 or TRBD2 (6 bases each). The CDR3 extends over 15 amino acids. V lost 3 bases and J 5 bases, leaving 17 bases between the germline ends.

The gene calls are TRBV20-1 and TRBJ2-1, with TRBD2 identical over 15 bases. Per the germline V gene, CDR1 is DFQATT and CDR2 is SNEGSKA (reference sequence). After removal of 6 bases from V and 4 bases from J, the junction contained 7 bases not matched to a gene. The CDR3 has 16 residues. DNA for the CDR3: TGCAGTGCGGAAGGACTAGCGGGAGGGAGTTACAATGAGCAGTTCTTC. It codes for CSAEGLAGGSYNEQFF.

This sequence joins TRBV20-1 and TRBJ2-3; 15 positions match TRBD2. This CDR3 has 16 amino acids. The J segment lost 2 bases and the V segment lost 6 bases, leaving 6 bases of the junction unmatched. Germline assignment: CDR1 DFQATT and CDR2 SNEGSKA (reference sequence). As DNA, the CDR3 is TGCAGTGCGGAAGGACTAGCGGGAGGGTACACAGATACGCAGTATTTT. Protein: CSAEGLAGGYTDTQYF.

The chain is built from TRBV7-7 and TRBJ2-1; TRBD2 might be the D (5 bases). CDR1 SSHAT and CDR2 FNYEAQ come from the germline V gene (reference sequence). This CDR3 is 21 amino acids long. CDR3 protein: CAGSLVPSSESRKRYYNEQFF. CDR3 DNA: TGTGCTGGCAGCTTAGTTCCTAGCAGTGAGTCGAGGAAGCGATACTACAATGAGCAGTTCTTC.

Note on this clonotype: A junction boundary mismatches the germline segment, possibly from a read error. This sequence joins TRBV27 and TRBJ2-3, with TRBD1 as a possible D gene (5 bases). CDR3 length: 14 amino acids. The germline gives CDR1 MNHEY, CDR2 SMNVEV (reference sequence). The CDR3 sequence: CASGLGRSTDTQYF. The CDR3 coding sequence is TGTGCCAGCGGTTTGGGGCGGAGTACAGATACGCAGTATTTT.

This clonotype was seen many times. V usage is TRBV9 and J usage is TRBJ2-1, with D possibly being TRBD2 (6 bases). The CDR3 sequence is 15 residues long. Trimming left V 4 bases short and J 8 bases short, with 19 bases between. Germline lookup yields CDR1 SGDLS and CDR2 YYNGEE. The CDR3 DNA follows: TGTGCCAGCAGCCCAAGACTAGTAGGGAGCGATGAGCAGTTCTTC. Protein: CASSPRLVGSDEQFF.

By share, this clonotype counts as medium-sized. The chain carries TRBV7-9 and TRBJ2-3; 12 bases fit TRBD2. V gave up 7 bases and J gave up 5 bases; unmatched junction bases: 4. The CDR3 runs to 14 residues. Germline V CDR1 and CDR2: SEHNR, FQNEAQ (reference sequence). CDR3 residues: CASTTSGRRDTQYF. The CDR3 DNA sequence: TGTGCCAGCACCACTAGCGGGAGGAGAGATACGCAGTATTTT.

In its sample, this clonotype was seen many times. The genes are TRBV20-1 and TRBJ2-7; the D gene is possibly TRBD2 (5 bases). Trimming removed 3 bases at V and 3 bases at J, with 12 bases between. Germline loops: CDR1 DFQATT, CDR2 SNEGSKA (reference sequence). The CDR3 contains 13 residues. CDR3 amino acids: CSASPGVGYEQYF. The CDR3 DNA follows: TGCAGTGCTAGCCCCGGGGTGGGCTACGAGCAGTACTTC.

Comment on this clonotype: A read error is likely, as this CDR3 ends without the conserved phenylalanine or tryptophan. The DNA is left out, because the CDR3 cannot be placed on it with certainty; the CDR3 is given as TCRdb lists it. The rearrangement joins TRBV5-5 to TRBJ1-3. From its first to its last residue, the CDR3 has 11 amino acids. From germline, CDR1 is SGHKS and CDR2 YYEKEE (reference sequence). The CDR3 is CASSLGTSLGY.

This clonotype is judged medium-sized. The chain uses TRBV6-5 and TRBJ2-7; 7 bases agree with TRBD2. From germline, CDR1 is MNHEY and CDR2 SVGAGI. This CDR3 spans 13 amino acids. The trim removed 4 bases at V and 9 bases at J, leaving 9 bases unmatched. The CDR3 here is CASSFASGNAQYF. The CDR3 DNA follows: TGTGCCAGCAGTTTCGCTAGCGGCAACGCGCAGTACTTC.

As to this clonotype: One end of the junction varies from germline; a read error may be responsible. V is TRBV28 and J is TRBJ2-3; possibly TRBD1 for D (5 bases). Germline V CDR1 and CDR2: MDHEN, SYDVKM. This CDR3 has 15 amino acids. DNA for the CDR3: TGTGCCAGCAGTTTACTAGGGGAAAGCACACATACGCAGTATTTC. This sequence encodes CASSLLGESTHTQYF.

This clonotype is judged medium-sized (0.01 to 0.1%). The rearrangement uses TRBV10-2 and TRBJ2-5, with D perhaps matching TRBD1 or TRBD2 (5 bases each). This CDR3 contains 14 residues. Trimming took 0 bases from V and 7 from J, leaving 12 bases between them. Germline V gene lookup returns CDR1 WSHSY and CDR2 SAAADI. CDR3 in amino acids: CASSESGIGGTQYF. The CDR3 DNA follows: TGCGCCAGCAGTGAGTCCGGAATTGGGGGGACCCAGTACTTC.

CDR3 sequence: CASSLAQGADTQYF. DNA for the CDR3: TGTGCCAGCAGCCTGGCCCAGGGGGCCGATACGCAGTATTTT. This chain joins TRBV5-6 and TRBJ2-3; 8 bases align to TRBD1. Per the germline V gene, CDR1 is SGHDT and CDR2 is YYEEEE. V lost 4 bases and J lost 6; bases outside the gene matches: 7. This CDR3 is 14 amino acids long. The entire variable domain, with the rest obtained from reference TRBV5-6 and TRBJ2-3, is as follows: DAGVTQSPTHLIKTRGQQVTLRCSPKSGHDTVSWYQQALGQGPQFIFQYYEEEERQRGNFPDRFSGHQFPNYSSELNVNALLLGDSALYLCASSLAQGADTQYFGPGTRLTVL.

On this clonotype: An end of the junction differs from the germline gene, which may be a read error. This chain links TRBV11-2 with TRBJ1-3; a possible D gene is TRBD1 (5 bases). Germline V lookup: CDR1 SGHAT, CDR2 FQNNGV. The CDR3 is 16 residues long. The CDR3 protein is CASSSDVRETGNTVYF. The CDR3, as DNA: TGTGCCAGCAGCTCAGATGTCAGGGAAACTGGAAACACCGTATATTTT.